This entry lists 19 T cell receptor beta chains sequenced from one sample in a study of CD8 T cells in Susac syndrome (dated by TCRdb to about 2019). The method was the immunoSEQ multiplex PCR assay. RNA was extracted with the RNeasy kit and 0.5 to 1 ug was reverse transcribed using random hexamers. The public reads were quality trimmed at Q25 with fastp and then assembled into clones with MiXCR by TCRdb, keeping productive beta chains. Every entry covers one CDR3 protein and lists the most common genes and DNA from its rows. The sample profile shows about 180,000 distinct CDR3 sequences; 95% of them were found once. Together, the top ten hold about 0.15% of the sample. The sample taken for sequencing was CD8+ T cells from PBMCs. Receptors originate from a human donor with multiple sclerosis.

This clonotype was seen a handful of times. The germline gene is not matched at one end of the junction; a read error may be the cause. The V call is TRBV11-2, the J call TRBJ2-7, with D unresolved. The CDR3 has 13 residues. Germline V CDR1 and CDR2: SGHAT, FQNNGV. CDR3 DNA: TGTGCCAGCAGTTTAGGTTTTGGTTACGAGCAGTACTTC. Its translation: CASSLGFGYEQYF.

The rearrangement uses TRBV7-3 and TRBJ2-1; D is perhaps TRBD1 or TRBD2 (5 bases each). Deletions cut 5 bases from V and 5 bases from J, with 19 bases between. The CDR3 has 16 residues. Germline V gene lookup returns CDR1 SGHTA and CDR2 FQGTGA. The CDR3: CASSRTGTTLDNEQFF. In DNA form, the CDR3 reads TGTGCCAGCAGCCGCACCGGGACCACCCTGGACAATGAGCAGTTCTTC.

The chain carries TRBV29-1 and TRBJ2-7; TRBD2 might be the D (6 bases). Germline CDR1 and CDR2: SQVTM and ANQGSEA. V lost 2 bases and J lost 4, with 27 bases in between. This CDR3 comprises 18 residues. In DNA, the CDR3 is TGCAGCGTTGAATGGCGCGGGACCTCTGGGCGGGACCGATACGAGCAGTACTTC. It codes for CSVEWRGTSGRDRYEQYF.

The rearrangement links TRBV30 to TRBJ2-2; D is perhaps TRBD2 (6 bases). Germline V gene sequence: CDR1 GTSNPN, CDR2 SVGIG (reference sequence). Trimming cost V 5 bases and J 4 bases, with 14 bases left between them. This CDR3 is 14 amino acids long. CDR3 residues: CAWEPGLTTGELFF. CDR3 in DNA: TGTGCCTGGGAACCGGGACTTACCACCGGGGAGCTGTTTTTT.

The V call is TRBV6-5, the J call TRBJ1-1; 8 bases are a match to TRBD1. This CDR3 region has 16 residues. J lost 5 bases, V lost 2 bases, and 10 bases had no gene match. Germline-derived CDR1 and CDR2 are MNHEY and SVGAGI. Here the CDR3 reads CASSYPIGQGGTEAFF. The CDR3 DNA is TGTGCCAGCAGTTACCCGATAGGACAGGGAGGTACTGAAGCTTTCTTT.

The CDR3 loop reads CSARDSEQYF. The CDR3 DNA follows: TGCAGTGCCCGGGACAGCGAGCAGTACTTC. The rearrangement joins TRBV20-1 to TRBJ2-7; 7 bases line up with TRBD1. The CDR3 has 10 residues. Germline V gene sequence: CDR1 DFQATT, CDR2 SNEGSKA (reference sequence). V dropped 6 bases and J dropped 6; count of bases not matched to a gene: 2.

This chain joins TRBV20-1 and TRBJ1-3; D ambiguous. The CDR3 contains 12 residues. Germline V gene sequence: CDR1 DFQATT, CDR2 SNEGSKA (reference sequence). With 4 bases removed from V and 5 bases from J, the gap between germline ends came to 9 bases. The CDR3 sequence: CSAKEQRNTIYF. The CDR3 DNA is TGCAGTGCTAAGGAACAGAGAAACACCATATATTTT.

The rearrangement joins TRBV7-9 to TRBJ2-1; D gene ambiguous. The length of the CDR3 is 9 residues. V was cut by 5 bases and J by 10 bases, with 3 bases left in between. Germline V CDR1 and CDR2: SEHNR, FQNEAQ (reference sequence). This chain's CDR3 is CASSPEQFF. The CDR3 coding sequence is TGTGCCAGCAGCCCAGAGCAGTTCTTC.

The chain joins TRBV29-1 to TRBJ2-1, with TRBD2 matching 13 bases. The CDR3 length is 16 residues. Per germline, CDR1 SQVTM and CDR2 ANQGSEA. The V and J ends lost 1 base and 5 bases, in that order; junction bases with no gene match: 5. The CDR3, as DNA: TGCAGCGTTGAAGGGACTAGCGGGAGTGTCGACAATGAGCAGTTCTTC. Residues: CSVEGTSGSVDNEQFF.

The genes are TRBV5-6 and TRBJ1-2; 7 nucleotides line up with TRBD1. The V gene end was trimmed by 0 bases and the J gene end by 4 bases; junction bases not matched to a gene: 3. Germline lookup yields CDR1 SGHDT and CDR2 YYEEEE. The CDR3 has 14 residues. The CDR3 protein is CASSLEGAAYGYTF. The CDR3, as DNA: TGTGCCAGCAGCTTGGAGGGGGCAGCCTATGGCTACACCTTC.

The CDR3 is CATSRASGGAGDTQYF. The CDR3 DNA reads TGTGCCACCAGCAGAGCCAGCGGGGGGGCAGGAGATACGCAGTATTTT. The chain combines TRBV15 with TRBJ2-3; TRBD2 matches 10 bases. Trimming took 1 base from V and 5 from J; bases not matched to a gene: 6. This CDR3 has 16 residues. Germline CDR1 reads LNHNV; CDR2 reads YYDKDF (reference sequence).

The chain recombines TRBV12-5 with TRBJ2-2, with D hard to call. V was trimmed by 0 bases and J by 7 bases, leaving 0 bases between them. Germline-derived CDR1 and CDR2 are LGHNT and FRNRAP. The CDR3 has 11 residues. The CDR3 DNA reads as TGTGCTAGTGGTTTGGTCGGGGAGCTGTTTTTT. Amino acids: CASGLVGELFF.

V usage is TRBV25-1 and J usage is TRBJ2-5; no clear D gene. The CDR3 consists of 15 residues. From germline, CDR1 is MGHDK and CDR2 SYGVNS. The V end lost 0 bases, the J end lost 5 bases, and 13 bases lay between the germline ends. The CDR3 coding sequence is TGTGCCAGCAGTGAATATATGGGTATACAGGAGACCCAGTACTTC. It encodes CASSEYMGIQETQYF.

The chain has TRBV29-1 and TRBJ2-3, with 8 nucleotides matching TRBD1. Germline V CDR1 and CDR2: SQVTM, ANQGSEA. This CDR3 comprises 15 residues. V dropped 6 bases and J dropped 5; count of bases not matched to a gene: 13. The CDR3 DNA reads TGCAGCGTGACCGGGACAGGAGGTTTCATAGATACGCAGTATTTT. Translating it yields CSVTGTGGFIDTQYF.

The V call is TRBV20-1, the J call TRBJ1-5; no definite D call. This CDR3 comprises 15 residues. With 4 bases removed from V and 0 bases from J, the gap between germline ends came to 13 bases. Germline-derived CDR1 and CDR2 are DFQATT and SNEGSKA (reference sequence). Written as DNA, the CDR3 is TGCAGTGCTAACGATCCGAGTCATAGCAATCAGCCCCAGCATTTT. Its protein is CSANDPSHSNQPQHF.

V and J are TRBV30 and TRBJ2-1; the D is unclear. The CDR3 has 10 residues. CDR1 is GTSNPN and CDR2 is SVGIG in the germline V gene (reference sequence). Trimming removed 5 bases from V and 10 bases from J, with 9 bases in between. The CDR3 region has the DNA TGTGCCTGGGGGGATGGGGAGCAGTTCTTC. Its protein product is CAWGDGEQFF.

The V gene is TRBV28, the J gene TRBJ2-7; 14 nucleotides line up with TRBD2. Losses at the gene ends were 6 bases for V and 6 bases for J; bases not matched to a gene: 7. CDR1 and CDR2 from the germline V gene are MDHEN and SYDVKM. This CDR3 has 15 residues. CDR3 nucleotide sequence: TGTGCCAGCAGAGTGGGACTAGCGGGAGCGGGCGAGCAGTACTTC. This gives the protein CASRVGLAGAGEQYF.

The chain links TRBV9 to TRBJ2-6, with 7 bases matching TRBD1. Germline values: CDR1 SGDLS, CDR2 YYNGEE. The CDR3 runs to 17 residues. V dropped 1 base and J dropped 2; count of bases not matched to a gene: 6. The DNA of the CDR3 is TGTGCCAGCAGCGTACGAACAGGGGCAACTGGGGCCAACGTCCTGACTTTC. This codes for CASSVRTGATGANVLTF.

CDR3 bases: TGCAGTGCCACTATGAGGGGCCCCCTAGGCGAGCAGTACTTC. Translation: CSATMRGPLGEQYF. This rearrangement joins TRBV20-1 to TRBJ2-7; D is possibly TRBD1 or TRBD2 (5 bases each). The germline V gene has CDR1 DFQATT and CDR2 SNEGSKA (reference sequence). Deletions cut 6 bases from V and 6 bases from J, with 21 bases between. This CDR3 comprises 14 residues.